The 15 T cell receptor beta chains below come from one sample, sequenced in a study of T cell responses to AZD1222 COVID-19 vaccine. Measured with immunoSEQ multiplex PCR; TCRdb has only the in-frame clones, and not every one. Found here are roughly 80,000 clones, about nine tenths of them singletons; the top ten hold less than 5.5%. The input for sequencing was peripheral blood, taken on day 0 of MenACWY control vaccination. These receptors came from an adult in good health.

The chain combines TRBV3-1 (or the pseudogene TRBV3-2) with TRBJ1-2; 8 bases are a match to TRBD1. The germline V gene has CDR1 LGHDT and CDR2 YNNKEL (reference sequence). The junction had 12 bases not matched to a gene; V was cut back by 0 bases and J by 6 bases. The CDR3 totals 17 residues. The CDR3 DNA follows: TGTGCCAGCAGCCAAGAATACGACAGGGGAGGGAAAAATGGCTACACCTTC. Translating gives CASSQEYDRGGKNGYTF.

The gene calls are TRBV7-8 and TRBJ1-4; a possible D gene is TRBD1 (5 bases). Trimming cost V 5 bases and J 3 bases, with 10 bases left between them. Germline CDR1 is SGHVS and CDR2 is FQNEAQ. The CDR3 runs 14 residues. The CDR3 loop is CASSPPGANEKLFF. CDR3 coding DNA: TGTGCCAGCAGCCCCCCGGGGGCTAATGAAAAACTGTTTTTT.

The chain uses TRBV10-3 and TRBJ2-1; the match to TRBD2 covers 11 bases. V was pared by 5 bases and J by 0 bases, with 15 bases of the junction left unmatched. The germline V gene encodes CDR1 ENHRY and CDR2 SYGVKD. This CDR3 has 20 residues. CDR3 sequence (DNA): TGTGCCATCAGTTTCCGGGGCGGGACTAGCGGTCGGAGCTCCTACAATGAGCAGTTCTTC. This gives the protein CAISFRGGTSGRSSYNEQFF.

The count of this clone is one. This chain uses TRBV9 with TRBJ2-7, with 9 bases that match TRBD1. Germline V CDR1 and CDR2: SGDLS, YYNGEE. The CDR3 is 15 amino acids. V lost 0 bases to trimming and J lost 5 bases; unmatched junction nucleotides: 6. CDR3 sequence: CASSVGWDRAHEQYF. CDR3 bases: TGTGCCAGCAGCGTAGGTTGGGACAGGGCCCACGAGCAGTACTTC.

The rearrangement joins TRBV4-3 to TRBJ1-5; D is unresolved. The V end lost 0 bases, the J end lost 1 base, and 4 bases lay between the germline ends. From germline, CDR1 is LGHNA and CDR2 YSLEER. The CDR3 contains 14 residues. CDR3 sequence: CASSQDPSNQPQHF. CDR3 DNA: TGCGCCAGCAGCCAAGATCCGAGCAATCAGCCCCAGCATTTT.

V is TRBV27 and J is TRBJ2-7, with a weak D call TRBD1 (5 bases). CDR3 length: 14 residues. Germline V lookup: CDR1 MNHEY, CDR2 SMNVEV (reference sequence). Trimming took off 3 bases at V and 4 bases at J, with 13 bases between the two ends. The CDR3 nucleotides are TGTGCCAGCAGTTTGCGAGACAGCCGATACGAGCAGTACTTC. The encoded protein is CASSLRDSRYEQYF.

The CDR3 sequence: CASSLGRGYGYTF. DNA of the CDR3: TGTGCCAGCAGTTTAGGGAGGGGCTATGGCTACACCTTC. The chain links TRBV28 to TRBJ1-2, with a weak D call TRBD1 (5 bases). CDR1 MDHEN and CDR2 SYDVKM come from the germline V gene. CDR3 length: 13 amino acids. V lost 2 bases and J lost 4, with 8 bases in between.

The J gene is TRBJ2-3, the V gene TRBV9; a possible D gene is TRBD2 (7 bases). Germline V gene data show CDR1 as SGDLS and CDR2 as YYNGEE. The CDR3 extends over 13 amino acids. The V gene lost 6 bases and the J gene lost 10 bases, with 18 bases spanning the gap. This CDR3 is CASTYGGGGAQYF. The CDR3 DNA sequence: TGTGCCAGCACCTACGGGGGAGGGGGTGCGCAGTATTTT.

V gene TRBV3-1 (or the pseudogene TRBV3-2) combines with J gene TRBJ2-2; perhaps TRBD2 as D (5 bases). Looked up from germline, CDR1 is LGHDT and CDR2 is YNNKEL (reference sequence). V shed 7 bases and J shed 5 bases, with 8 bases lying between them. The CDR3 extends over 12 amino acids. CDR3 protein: CASKRGTGELFF. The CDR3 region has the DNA TGTGCCAGCAAGCGCGGGACCGGGGAGCTGTTTTTT.

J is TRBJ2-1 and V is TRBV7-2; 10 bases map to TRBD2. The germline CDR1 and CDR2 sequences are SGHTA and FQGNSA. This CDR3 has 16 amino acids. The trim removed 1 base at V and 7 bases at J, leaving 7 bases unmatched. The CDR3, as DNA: TGTGCCAGCAGCTTAGTAGCGGGGGGTGTCTGGAATGAGCAGTTCTTC. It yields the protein CASSLVAGGVWNEQFF.

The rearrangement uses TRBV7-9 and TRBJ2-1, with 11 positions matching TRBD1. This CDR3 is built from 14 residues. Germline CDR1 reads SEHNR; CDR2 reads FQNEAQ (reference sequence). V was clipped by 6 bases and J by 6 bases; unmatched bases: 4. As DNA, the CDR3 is TGTGCCAGCAGTGGGACAGGGGGAGTCAATGAGCAGTTCTTC. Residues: CASSGTGGVNEQFF.

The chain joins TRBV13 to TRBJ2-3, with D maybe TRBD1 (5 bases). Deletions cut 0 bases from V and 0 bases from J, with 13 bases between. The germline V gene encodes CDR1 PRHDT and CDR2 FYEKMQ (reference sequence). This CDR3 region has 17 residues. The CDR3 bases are TGTGCCAGCAGCTTAGGCCTGGGGCGGCCTAGCACAGATACGCAGTATTTT. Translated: CASSLGLGRPSTDTQYF. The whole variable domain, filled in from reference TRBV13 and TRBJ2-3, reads AAGVIQSPRHLIKEKRETATLKCYPIPRHDTVYWYQQGPGQDPQFLISFYEKMQSDKGSIPDRFSAQQFSDYHSELNMSSLELGDSALYFCASSLGLGRPSTDTQYFGPGTRLTVL.

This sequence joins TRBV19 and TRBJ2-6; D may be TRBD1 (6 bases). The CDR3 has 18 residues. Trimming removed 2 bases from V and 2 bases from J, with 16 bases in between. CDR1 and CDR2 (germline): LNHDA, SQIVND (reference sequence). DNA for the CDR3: TGTGCCAGTAGTATACAGGGGTCCGAAACCGCTGGGGCCAACGTCCTGACTTTC. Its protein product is CASSIQGSETAGANVLTF.

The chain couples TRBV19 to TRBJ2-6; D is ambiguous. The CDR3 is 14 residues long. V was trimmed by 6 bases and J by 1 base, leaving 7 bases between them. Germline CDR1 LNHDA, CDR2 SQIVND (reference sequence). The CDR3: CASRETSGANVLTF. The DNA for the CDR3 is TGTGCCAGTAGAGAAACATCTGGGGCCAACGTCCTGACTTTC.

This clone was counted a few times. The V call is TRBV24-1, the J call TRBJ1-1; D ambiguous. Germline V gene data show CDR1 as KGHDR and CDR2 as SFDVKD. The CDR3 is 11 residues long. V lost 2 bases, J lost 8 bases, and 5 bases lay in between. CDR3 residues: CATSDSLEAFF. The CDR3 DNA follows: TGTGCCACCAGTGATTCTCTCGAAGCTTTCTTT.